The 7 T cell receptor beta chains in this list originate from one sample, sequenced in a study of blood T cell repertoires in COVID-19. The assay was immunoSEQ multiplex PCR, and TCRdb's table has in-frame clones only and misses some. In the table there are a few hundred thousand clones, approximately 86% of which are singletons. Sequenced material: peripheral blood. The receptor source for this set is a human donor with COVID-19, enrolled during active disease. The donor label of this sample is uncertain.

This chain joins TRBV7-2 and TRBJ1-2; D unresolved. The ends were cut back, 4 bases at V and 4 bases at J, with 7 bases in the middle. The V gene's germline CDR1 is SGHTA and CDR2 FQGNSA. There are 12 residues in the CDR3. The CDR3 DNA is TGTGCCAGCAGCTCTAACCGCTATGGCTACACCTTC. The encoded protein is CASSSNRYGYTF.

The CDR3 spells CASSLGRLLSGNTIYF. The DNA of the CDR3 is TGTGCCAGCAGCTTAGGTCGACTTCTCTCTGGAAACACCATATATTTT. The rearrangement links TRBV7-2 to TRBJ1-3; D remains unclear. Per germline, CDR1 SGHTA and CDR2 FQGNSA. V lost 1 base and J 0 bases, leaving 10 bases between the germline ends. This CDR3 has 16 residues.

This chain connects TRBV27 to TRBJ2-7, with a possible D match to TRBD2 (6 bases). CDR1 and CDR2 (germline): MNHEY, SMNVEV (reference sequence). This CDR3 has 17 residues. With 9 bases removed from V and 7 bases from J, the gap between germline ends came to 31 bases. The CDR3 loop reads CARGFRDFRLLRGEQYF. For the CDR3, the DNA is TGTGCCAGGGGCTTCCGGGACTTTCGCCTACTACGCGGGGAGCAGTACTTC.

V and J are TRBV7-9 and TRBJ2-3; the match to TRBD1 covers 9 bases. Germline loops: CDR1 SEHNR, CDR2 FQNEAQ (reference sequence). The CDR3 covers 15 residues. Trimming cost V 5 bases and J 3 bases; bases outside gene matches: 6. CDR3 coding DNA: TGTGCCAGCAGCGCCGGGACAGGGAGGACAGATACGCAGTATTTT. Protein product: CASSAGTGRTDTQYF. Full variable domain (outside the CDR3, taken from reference TRBV7-9 and TRBJ2-3): DTGVSQNPRHKITKRGQNVTFRCDPISEHNRLYWYRQTLGQGPEFLTYFQNEAQLEKSRLLSDRFSAERPKGSFSTLEIQRTEQGDSAMYLCASSAGTGRTDTQYFGPGTRLTVL.

The rearrangement links TRBV10-3 to TRBJ2-1; 10 positions match TRBD1. V shed 0 bases and J 4 bases; nucleotides not matched to a gene: 9. The V gene's germline CDR1 is ENHRY and CDR2 SYGVKD. This CDR3 has 18 residues. In DNA form, the CDR3 reads TGTGCCATCAGTGAGTCGACAGGGGGCGATGGACTATACAATGAGCAGTTCTTC. Translation: CAISESTGGDGLYNEQFF.

The chain recombines TRBV24-1 with TRBJ2-2; 13 bases match TRBD2. V shed 4 bases, J shed 6 bases, and the junction held 1 base outside the gene matches. The CDR3 totals 15 residues. Germline lookup yields CDR1 KGHDR and CDR2 SFDVKD. CDR3 amino acids: CATSDGLAGAGELFF. DNA for the CDR3: TGTGCCACCAGTGACGGACTAGCGGGAGCCGGGGAGCTGTTTTTT.

V usage is TRBV2 and J usage is TRBJ2-7; 9 nucleotides match TRBD1. With 3 bases clipped from V and 3 bases from J, the junction kept 6 bases outside the gene matches. The CDR3 has 15 amino acids. CDR1 and CDR2 (germline): SNHLY, FYNNEI. CDR3 protein: CASSEGQGRVYEQYF. The DNA of the CDR3 is TGTGCCAGCAGTGAGGGACAGGGTAGGGTCTACGAGCAGTACTTC.